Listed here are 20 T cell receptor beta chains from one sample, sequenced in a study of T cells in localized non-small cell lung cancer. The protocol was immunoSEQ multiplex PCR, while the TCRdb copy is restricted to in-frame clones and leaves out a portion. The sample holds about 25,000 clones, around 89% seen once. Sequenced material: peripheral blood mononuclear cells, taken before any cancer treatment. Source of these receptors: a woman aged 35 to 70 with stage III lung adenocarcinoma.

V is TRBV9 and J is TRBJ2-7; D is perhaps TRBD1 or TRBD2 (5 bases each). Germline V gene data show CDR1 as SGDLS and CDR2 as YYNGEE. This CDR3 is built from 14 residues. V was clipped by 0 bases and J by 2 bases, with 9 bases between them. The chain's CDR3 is CASSVALGAYEQYF. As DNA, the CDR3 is TGTGCCAGCAGCGTAGCACTGGGGGCCTACGAGCAGTACTTC. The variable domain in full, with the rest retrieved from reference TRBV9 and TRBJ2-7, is DSGVTQTPKHLITATGQRVTLRCSPRSGDLSVYWYQQSLDQGLQFLIQYYNGEERAKGNILERFSAQQFPDLHSELNLSSLELGDSALYFCASSVALGAYEQYFGPGTRLTVT.

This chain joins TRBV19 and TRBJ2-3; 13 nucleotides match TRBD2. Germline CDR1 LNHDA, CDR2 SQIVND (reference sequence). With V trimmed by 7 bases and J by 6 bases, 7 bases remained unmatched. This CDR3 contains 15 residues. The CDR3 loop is CASMALAGGRDTQYF. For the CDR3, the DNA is TGTGCCAGTATGGCACTAGCGGGGGGGCGCGATACGCAGTATTTT.

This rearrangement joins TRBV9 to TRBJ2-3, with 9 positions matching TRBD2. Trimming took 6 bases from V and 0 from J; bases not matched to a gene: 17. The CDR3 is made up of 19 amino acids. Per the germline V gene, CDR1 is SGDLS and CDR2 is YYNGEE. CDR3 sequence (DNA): TGTGCCAGCATCCCTGGGGCAGCGGGGGGCCCCCTCAGCACAGATACGCAGTATTTT. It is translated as CASIPGAAGGPLSTDTQYF.

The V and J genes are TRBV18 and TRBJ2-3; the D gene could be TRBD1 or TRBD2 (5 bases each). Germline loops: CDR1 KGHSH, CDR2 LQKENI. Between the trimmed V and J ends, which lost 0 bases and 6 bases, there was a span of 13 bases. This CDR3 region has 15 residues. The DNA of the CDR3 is TGTGCCAGCTCACCACCGGAAAGGGGAGTCGATACGCAGTATTTT. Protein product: CASSPPERGVDTQYF.

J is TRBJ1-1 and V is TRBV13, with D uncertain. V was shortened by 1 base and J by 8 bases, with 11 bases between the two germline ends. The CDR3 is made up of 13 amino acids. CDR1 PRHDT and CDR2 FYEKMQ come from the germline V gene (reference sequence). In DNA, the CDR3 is TGTGCCAGCAGCTTAGTTCCAGCCAGAGAAGCTTTCTTT. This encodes CASSLVPAREAFF.

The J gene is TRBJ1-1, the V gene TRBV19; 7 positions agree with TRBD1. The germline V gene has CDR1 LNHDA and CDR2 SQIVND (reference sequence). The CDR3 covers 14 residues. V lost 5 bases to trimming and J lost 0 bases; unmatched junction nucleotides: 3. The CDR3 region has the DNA TGTGCCAGTAGTTCGGGACAGTTGAACACTGAAGCTTTCTTT. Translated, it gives CASSSGQLNTEAFF. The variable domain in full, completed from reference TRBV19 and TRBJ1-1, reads DGGITQSPKYLFRKEGQNVTLSCEQNLNHDAMYWYRQDPGQGLRLIYYSQIVNDFQKGDIAEGYSVSREKKESFPLTVTSAQKNPTAFYLCASSSGQLNTEAFFGQGTRLTVV.

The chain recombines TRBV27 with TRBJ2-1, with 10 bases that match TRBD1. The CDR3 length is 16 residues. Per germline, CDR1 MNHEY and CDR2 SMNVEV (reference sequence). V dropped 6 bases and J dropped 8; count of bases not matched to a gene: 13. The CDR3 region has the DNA TGTGCCAGCAGCCCAGTCGGGACAGGGGTTTTGGATGAGCAGTTCTTC. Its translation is CASSPVGTGVLDEQFF.

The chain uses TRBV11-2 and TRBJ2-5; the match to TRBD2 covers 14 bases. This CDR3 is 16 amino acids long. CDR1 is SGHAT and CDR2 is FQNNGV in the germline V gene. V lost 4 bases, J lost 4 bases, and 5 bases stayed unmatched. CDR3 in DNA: TGTGCCAGCAGCTCCGGACTAGCGGGAGGACGAGAGACCCAGTACTTC. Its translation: CASSSGLAGGRETQYF.

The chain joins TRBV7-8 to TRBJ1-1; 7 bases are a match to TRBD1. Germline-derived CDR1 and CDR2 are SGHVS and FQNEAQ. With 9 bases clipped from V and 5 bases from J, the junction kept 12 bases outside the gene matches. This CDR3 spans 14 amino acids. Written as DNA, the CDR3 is TGTGCCAGTATGAAGGCCCCGGACAGGACTGAAGCTTTCTTT. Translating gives CASMKAPDRTEAFF.

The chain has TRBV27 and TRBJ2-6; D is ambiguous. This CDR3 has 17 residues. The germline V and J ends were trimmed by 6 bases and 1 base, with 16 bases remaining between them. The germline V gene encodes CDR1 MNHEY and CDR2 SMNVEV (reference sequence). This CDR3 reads CASRVCLGASGANVLTF. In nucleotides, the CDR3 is TGTGCCAGCAGAGTATGTTTGGGTGCTTCTGGGGCCAACGTCCTGACTTTC. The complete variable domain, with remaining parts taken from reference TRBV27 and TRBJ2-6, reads EAQVTQNPRYLITVTGKKLTVTCSQNMNHEYMSWYRQDPGLGLRQIYYSMNVEVTDKGDVPEGYKVSRKEKRNFPLILESPSPNQTSLYFCASRVCLGASGANVLTFGAGSRLTVL.

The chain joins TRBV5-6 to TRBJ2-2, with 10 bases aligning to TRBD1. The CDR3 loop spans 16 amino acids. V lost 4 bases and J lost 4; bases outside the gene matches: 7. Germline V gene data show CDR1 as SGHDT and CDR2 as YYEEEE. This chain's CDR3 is CASSPFRTGGTGELFF. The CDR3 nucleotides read TGTGCCAGCAGCCCATTCCGGACAGGGGGCACCGGGGAGCTGTTTTTT.

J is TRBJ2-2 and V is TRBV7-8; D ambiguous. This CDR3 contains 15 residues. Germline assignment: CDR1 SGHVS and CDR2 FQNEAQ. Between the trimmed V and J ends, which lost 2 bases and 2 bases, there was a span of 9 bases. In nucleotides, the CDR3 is TGTGCCAGCAGCTTACGCGAGCTTAACACCGGGGAGCTGTTTTTT. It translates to CASSLRELNTGELFF. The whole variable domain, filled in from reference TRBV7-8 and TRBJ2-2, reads GAGVSQSPRYKVAKRGQDVALRCDPISGHVSLFWYQQALGQGPEFLTYFQNEAQLDKSGLPSDRFFAERPEGSVSTLKIQRTQQEDSAVYLCASSLRELNTGELFFGEGSRLTVL.

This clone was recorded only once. The CDR3 reads CASTPTSGSGEQYF. CDR3 nucleotide sequence: TGTGCCAGCACCCCGACTAGCGGGAGTGGCGAGCAGTACTTC. The rearrangement links TRBV7-6 to TRBJ2-7; 12 bases are shared with TRBD2. CDR1 is SGHVS and CDR2 is FNYEAQ in the germline V gene. The CDR3 runs to 14 residues. Trimming removed 7 bases from V and 6 bases from J; junction bases left unmatched: 7.

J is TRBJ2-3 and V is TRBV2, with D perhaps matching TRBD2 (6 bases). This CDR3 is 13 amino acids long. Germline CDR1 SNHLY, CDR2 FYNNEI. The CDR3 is CATASGEADTQYF. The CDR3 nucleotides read TGTGCGACCGCGTCGGGGGAAGCAGATACGCAGTATTTT.

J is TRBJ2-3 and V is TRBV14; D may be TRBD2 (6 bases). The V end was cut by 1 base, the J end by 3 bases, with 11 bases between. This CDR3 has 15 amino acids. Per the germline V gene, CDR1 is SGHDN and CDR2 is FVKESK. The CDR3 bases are TGTGCCAGCAGCCAAGGGGACTCAGGAACAGATACGCAGTATTTT. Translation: CASSQGDSGTDTQYF.

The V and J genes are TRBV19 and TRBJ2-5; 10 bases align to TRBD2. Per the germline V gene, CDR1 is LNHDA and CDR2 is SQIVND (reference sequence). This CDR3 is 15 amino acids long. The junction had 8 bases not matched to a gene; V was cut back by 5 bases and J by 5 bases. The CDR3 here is CASSFLAGAWETQYF. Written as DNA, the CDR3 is TGTGCCAGTAGTTTCCTAGCGGGGGCGTGGGAGACCCAGTACTTC.

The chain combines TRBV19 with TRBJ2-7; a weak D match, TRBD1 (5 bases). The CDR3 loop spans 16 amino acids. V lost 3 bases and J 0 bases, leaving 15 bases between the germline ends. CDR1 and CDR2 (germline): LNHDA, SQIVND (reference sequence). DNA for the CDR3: TGTGCCAGTAGTATCCTCGGGCAGGGAAGCTCCTACGAGCAGTACTTC. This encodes CASSILGQGSSYEQYF. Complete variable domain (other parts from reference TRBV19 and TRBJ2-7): DGGITQSPKYLFRKEGQNVTLSCEQNLNHDAMYWYRQDPGQGLRLIYYSQIVNDFQKGDIAEGYSVSREKKESFPLTVTSAQKNPTAFYLCASSILGQGSSYEQYFGPGTRLTVT.

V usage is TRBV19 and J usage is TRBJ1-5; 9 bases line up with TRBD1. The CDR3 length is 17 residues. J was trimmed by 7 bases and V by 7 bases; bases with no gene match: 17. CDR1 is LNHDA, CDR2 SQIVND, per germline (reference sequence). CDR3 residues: CASKKNPSRQGDQPQHF. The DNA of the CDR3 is TGTGCCAGTAAAAAAAACCCCTCGAGACAGGGGGACCAGCCCCAGCATTTT.

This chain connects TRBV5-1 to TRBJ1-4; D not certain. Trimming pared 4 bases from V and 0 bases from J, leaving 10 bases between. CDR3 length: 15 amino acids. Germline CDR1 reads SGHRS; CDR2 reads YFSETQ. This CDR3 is CASSPTAATNEKLFF. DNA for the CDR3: TGCGCCAGCAGCCCTACGGCTGCAACTAATGAAAAACTGTTTTTT.

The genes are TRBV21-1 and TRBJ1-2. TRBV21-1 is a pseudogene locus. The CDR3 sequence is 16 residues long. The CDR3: CASSKEVGGQGGSYTF. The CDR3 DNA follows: TGTGCCAGCAGCAAAGAAGTGGGGGGGCAAGGAGGGAGCTACACCTTC.